This entry lists 15 T cell receptor beta chains sequenced from one sample in a study of blood T cells in healthy people across ages. It was with a sample-barcoded 5' primer and a J-beta primer mix that a second PCR of roughly 7 to 12 cycles was run. TCRdb called the 5' RACE reads again in MiXCR, with one record for every CDR3 protein. Of 890,000 or so distinct CDR3 sequences in the sample, less than 80% were seen once. What was sequenced was blood. All receptors derive from a man younger than 40 in good health.

The J gene is TRBJ2-3, the V gene TRBV27, with D unresolved. Trimming took off 4 bases at V and 3 bases at J, with 5 bases between the two ends. CDR1 and CDR2 (germline): MNHEY, SMNVEV (reference sequence). CDR3 size: 12 residues. The CDR3 here is CASSYKTDTQYF. The DNA for the CDR3 is TGTGCCAGCAGTTACAAAACAGATACGCAGTATTTT.

This clonotype was seen just once. One junction end disagrees with the germline gene, perhaps due to a read error. This chain links TRBV7-8 with TRBJ2-1, with TRBD2 as a possible D gene (5 bases). The V gene's germline CDR1 is SGHVS and CDR2 FQNEAQ. The CDR3 covers 12 residues. CDR3 in amino acids: CKTAGSNNEQFF. CDR3 bases: TGCAAGACGGCGGGCTCTAACAATGAGCAGTTCTTC.

This clonotype was observed a few times. The chain links TRBV4-2 to TRBJ1-2; D might be TRBD1 (6 bases). Germline loops: CDR1 LGHNA, CDR2 YNFKEQ. The germline V and J ends were trimmed by 4 bases and 6 bases, with 12 bases remaining between them. This CDR3 has 13 amino acids. DNA of the CDR3: TGTGCCAGCAGCCCTAGGGGGGAAGATGGCTACACCTTC. This translates into CASSPRGEDGYTF.

This clonotype was counted once. The gene calls are TRBV7-9 and TRBJ1-6; a weak D match, TRBD1 (5 bases). The CDR3 is made up of 18 amino acids. The ends were cut back, 4 bases at V and 2 bases at J, with 18 bases in the middle. Germline V gives CDR1 SEHNR, CDR2 FQNEAQ (reference sequence). CDR3 sequence: CASSSQRDSRPYNSPLHF. CDR3 DNA sequence: TGTGCCAGCAGCTCTCAGCGGGACTCCCGGCCCTATAATTCACCCCTCCACTTT.

This clonotype has more than one count but fewer than ten. The rearrangement links TRBV5-1 to TRBJ2-7, with TRBD1 matching over 11 bases. The CDR3 extends over 16 amino acids. The junction had 8 bases not matched to a gene; V was cut back by 3 bases and J by 3 bases. From germline, CDR1 is SGHRS and CDR2 YFSETQ. The DNA of the CDR3 is TGCGCCAGCAGCTCAACCCCCGGGACAGGGGGCTACGAGCAGTACTTC. Residues: CASSSTPGTGGYEQYF.

This sequence joins TRBV7-9 and TRBJ2-6, with no clear D. The length of the CDR3 is 16 residues. CDR1 is SEHNR and CDR2 is FQNEAQ in the germline V gene (reference sequence). The ends were cut back, 1 base at V and 4 bases at J, with 11 bases in the middle. This CDR3 reads CASSLDGVPGANVLTF. As DNA, the CDR3 is TGTGCCAGCAGCTTAGATGGAGTGCCGGGGGCCAACGTCCTGACTTTC.

The CDR3 DNA reads as TGTGCCAGCAGTTACTTGGCTAAACACCGGGAGCTGTTTTTT. It yields the protein CASSYLAKHRELFF. This chain links TRBV6-6 with TRBJ2-2; D unclear. The CDR3 sequence is 14 residues long. The germline CDR1 and CDR2 sequences are MNHNY and SVGAGI (reference sequence). V gave up 1 base and J gave up 9 bases, with 12 bases separating them.

This CDR3 reads CSVASQGGVNEQFF. The DNA for the CDR3 is TGCAGCGTTGCTTCGCAGGGAGGAGTTAATGAGCAGTTCTTC. This chain joins TRBV29-1 and TRBJ2-1, with D possibly TRBD2 on 6 matching bases. CDR1 is SQVTM and CDR2 is ANQGSEA in the germline V gene. There are 14 residues in the CDR3. Trimming took off 4 bases at V and 7 bases at J, with 17 bases between the two ends.

CDR3: CASSPVGGLYNSPLHF. The CDR3 DNA reads as TGCGCCAGCAGCCCGGTGGGGGGCCTCTATAATTCACCCCTCCACTTT. The chain recombines TRBV5-1 with TRBJ1-6; the D gene is possibly TRBD1 (6 bases). The CDR3 covers 16 residues. The germline V gene has CDR1 SGHRS and CDR2 YFSETQ. Trimming pared 4 bases from V and 3 bases from J, leaving 14 bases between.

This chain uses TRBV20-1 with TRBJ1-2; maybe TRBD1 (5 bases). The germline V gene has CDR1 DFQATT and CDR2 SNEGSKA (reference sequence). V was clipped by 4 bases and J by 3 bases, with 18 bases between them. The CDR3 is made up of 15 amino acids. CDR3 sequence reads: CSAIGLGREHYGYTF. In DNA form, the CDR3 reads TGCAGTGCTATAGGACTGGGCAGGGAACACTATGGCTACACCTTC.

The chain combines TRBV2 with TRBJ2-7, with D perhaps matching TRBD1 or TRBD2 (6 bases each). This CDR3 has 12 amino acids. V dropped 7 bases and J dropped 6 bases, with 13 bases sitting between them. The germline CDR1 and CDR2 sequences are SNHLY and FYNNEI. The CDR3 sequence is CASNKGGGEQYF. The DNA for the CDR3 is TGTGCCAGCAATAAAGGGGGAGGCGAGCAGTACTTC.

This clonotype was counted only a few times. CDR3 DNA: TGCGCCAGCAGCGCGGGGACAGGGGGCGGGTACAATGAGCAGTTCTTC. Protein: CASSAGTGGGYNEQFF. This rearrangement joins TRBV5-1 to TRBJ2-1, with TRBD1 identical over 12 bases. Germline loops: CDR1 SGHRS, CDR2 YFSETQ. CDR3 length: 16 amino acids. V lost 4 bases and J lost 4; bases outside the gene matches: 6.

This sequence joins TRBV30 and TRBJ1-2, with D hard to call. The germline gives CDR1 GTSNPN, CDR2 SVGIG (reference sequence). Trimming stripped 0 bases from V and 8 bases from J, with 10 bases between. The CDR3 has 12 residues. The CDR3 sequence: CAWSVSRGGYTF. CDR3 nucleotides: TGTGCCTGGAGTGTATCCCGTGGGGGCTACACCTTC.

This clonotype was detected a few times. V gene TRBV12-3 or TRBV12-4 combines with J gene TRBJ1-5; 8 bases are a match to TRBD1. V shed 5 bases and J 6 bases; nucleotides not matched to a gene: 3. The CDR3 extends over 13 amino acids. The CDR3 nucleotides read TGTGCCAGCAGTATGGACAGGGTTCAGCCCCAGCATTTT. Protein product: CASSMDRVQPQHF.

The gene calls are TRBV9 and TRBJ1-4; D is unresolved. The V gene's germline CDR1 is SGDLS and CDR2 YYNGEE. This CDR3 spans 15 amino acids. V was trimmed by 3 bases and J by 5 bases, leaving 14 bases between them. The CDR3 reads CASSGVPDPNEKLFF. CDR3 DNA sequence: TGTGCCAGCAGCGGTGTTCCGGACCCAAATGAAAAACTGTTTTTT.